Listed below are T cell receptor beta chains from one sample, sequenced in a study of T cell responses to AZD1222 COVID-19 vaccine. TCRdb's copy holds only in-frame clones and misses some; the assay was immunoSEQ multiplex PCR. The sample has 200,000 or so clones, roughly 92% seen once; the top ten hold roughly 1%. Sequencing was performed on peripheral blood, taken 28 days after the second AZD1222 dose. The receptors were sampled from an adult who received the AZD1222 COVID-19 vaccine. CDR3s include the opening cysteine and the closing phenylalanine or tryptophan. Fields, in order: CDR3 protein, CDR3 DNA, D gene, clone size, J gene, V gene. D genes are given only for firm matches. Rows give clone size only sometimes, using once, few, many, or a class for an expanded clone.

cdr3_aa: CASRATTDTQYF
cdr3_nt: TGTGCCAGCAGGGCTACCACAGATACGCAGTATTTT
d_call: NA
clone_size: NA
j_call: TRBJ2-3
v_call: TRBV28

cdr3_aa: CATSSLDRVSEQYF
cdr3_nt: TGTGCCACCAGCAGCCTGGACAGGGTCTCCGAGCAGTACTTC
d_call: TRBD1
clone_size: once
j_call: TRBJ2-7
v_call: TRBV15

cdr3_aa: CASSLAGQNSNQPQHF
cdr3_nt: TGTGCCAGCAGCTTAGCTGGACAGAATTCCAATCAGCCCCAGCATTTT
d_call: NA
clone_size: NA
j_call: TRBJ1-5
v_call: TRBV7-8

cdr3_aa: CASSTPTRPGELFF
cdr3_nt: TGCGCCAGCAGCACACCTACTAGGCCCGGGGAGCTGTTTTTT
d_call: NA
clone_size: once
j_call: TRBJ2-2
v_call: TRBV4-1

cdr3_aa: CASSQDGAGWEKLFF
cdr3_nt: TGCGCCAGCAGCCAAGATGGGGCGGGGTGGGAAAAACTGTTTTTT
d_call: NA
clone_size: NA
j_call: TRBJ1-4
v_call: TRBV4-1

cdr3_aa: CASSQGNINTEAFF
cdr3_nt: TGTGCCAGCAGCCAAGGAAACATAAACACTGAAGCTTTCTTT
d_call: NA
clone_size: NA
j_call: TRBJ1-1
v_call: TRBV3-1/TRBV3-2

cdr3_aa: CASSYSRVRRGYQETQYF
cdr3_nt: TGTGCCAGCAGTTACTCGAGGGTCAGGCGGGGGTACCAAGAGACCCAGTACTTC
d_call: TRBD2
clone_size: NA
j_call: TRBJ2-5
v_call: TRBV6-2/TRBV6-3

cdr3_aa: CASSAYSGGLENIQYF
cdr3_nt: TGCGCCAGCAGCGCCTATAGCGGGGGGTTGGAAAACATTCAGTACTTC
d_call: TRBD2
clone_size: once
j_call: TRBJ2-4
v_call: TRBV5-1

cdr3_aa: CASTLQTGITEAFF
cdr3_nt: TGTGCCAGCACACTTCAGACAGGAATAACTGAAGCTTTCTTT
d_call: NA
clone_size: NA
j_call: TRBJ1-1
v_call: TRBV7-2

cdr3_aa: CASSYPPQTEAFF
cdr3_nt: TGTGCCAGCAGTTACCCCCCCCAAACTGAAGCTTTCTTT
d_call: NA
clone_size: NA
j_call: TRBJ1-1
v_call: TRBV6-2/TRBV6-3

cdr3_aa: CASNTGWGNYGYTF
cdr3_nt: TGTGCCAGCAATACAGGGTGGGGTAACTATGGCTACACCTTC
d_call: NA
clone_size: NA
j_call: TRBJ1-2
v_call: TRBV6-5

cdr3_aa: CASSFGRRSTDTQYF
cdr3_nt: TGTGCCAGCAGCTTCGGCAGGCGAAGCACAGATACGCAGTATTTT
d_call: NA
clone_size: NA
j_call: TRBJ2-3
v_call: TRBV3-1/TRBV3-2

cdr3_aa: CASSVTRDGQPQHF
cdr3_nt: TGTGCCAGCAGTGTAACCAGGGACGGGCAGCCCCAGCATTTT
d_call: NA
clone_size: NA
j_call: TRBJ1-5
v_call: TRBV2

cdr3_aa: CASSYSLNTEAFF
cdr3_nt: TGTGCCAGCAGTTACTCACTGAACACTGAAGCTTTCTTT
d_call: NA
clone_size: NA
j_call: TRBJ1-1
v_call: TRBV28

cdr3_aa: CASSQTSYNEQFF
cdr3_nt: TGTGCCAGCAGCCAGACTAGTTACAATGAGCAGTTCTTC
d_call: NA
clone_size: once
j_call: TRBJ2-1
v_call: TRBV12-3/TRBV12-4

cdr3_aa: CATSDGRSNQPQHF
cdr3_nt: TGTGCCACCAGTGACGGACGGAGCAATCAGCCCCAGCATTTT
d_call: NA
clone_size: NA
j_call: TRBJ1-5
v_call: TRBV24-1

cdr3_aa: CASSVTATNEKLFF
cdr3_nt: TGCGCCAGCAGCGTGACAGCAACTAATGAAAAACTGTTTTTT
d_call: NA
clone_size: NA
j_call: TRBJ1-4
v_call: TRBV5-1

cdr3_aa: CASSHAGREEKLFF
cdr3_nt: TGTGCCAGCAGCCATGCTGGACGGGAGGAAAAACTGTTTTTT
d_call: NA
clone_size: NA
j_call: TRBJ1-4
v_call: TRBV3-1/TRBV3-2

cdr3_aa: CSVYQDTQYF
cdr3_nt: TGCAGCGTTTATCAAGATACGCAGTATTTT
d_call: NA
clone_size: few
j_call: TRBJ2-3
v_call: TRBV29-1

cdr3_aa: CASSPGAINEKLFF
cdr3_nt: TGTGCCAGCAGCCCGGGGGCGATTAATGAAAAACTGTTTTTT
d_call: NA
clone_size: NA
j_call: TRBJ1-4
v_call: TRBV6-5

cdr3_aa: CASSYSFLNTGELFF
cdr3_nt: TGTGCCAGCAGTTACTCCTTCTTGAACACCGGGGAGCTGTTTTTT
d_call: NA
clone_size: NA
j_call: TRBJ2-2
v_call: TRBV6-5

cdr3_aa: CASSTDSSEKLFF
cdr3_nt: TGTGCCAGCAGCACCGACAGCAGTGAAAAACTGTTTTTT
d_call: NA
clone_size: NA
j_call: TRBJ1-4
v_call: TRBV13

cdr3_aa: CASSFGGAGNTIYF
cdr3_nt: TGTGCCAGCAGTTTCGGGGGGGCTGGAAACACCATATATTTT
d_call: NA
clone_size: NA
j_call: TRBJ1-3
v_call: TRBV28

cdr3_aa: CASGLEDRGRTFF
cdr3_nt: TGTGCTAGTGGTTTGGAGGACAGGGGGAGGACTTTCTTT
d_call: TRBD1
clone_size: NA
j_call: TRBJ1-1
v_call: TRBV12-5

cdr3_aa: CASSYRQVNTGELFF
cdr3_nt: TGTGCCAGCAGTTATAGGCAGGTGAACACCGGGGAGCTGTTTTTT
d_call: NA
clone_size: NA
j_call: TRBJ2-2
v_call: TRBV6-5

cdr3_aa: CASSYSTDYGYTF
cdr3_nt: TGTGCCAGCAGTTACTCGACAGACTATGGCTACACCTTC
d_call: NA
clone_size: once
j_call: TRBJ1-2
v_call: TRBV6-2/TRBV6-3

cdr3_aa: CASSPPGFTGRAFF
cdr3_nt: TGTGCCAGCAGTCCCCCGGGGTTTACAGGGAGAGCTTTCTTT
d_call: NA
clone_size: NA
j_call: TRBJ1-1
v_call: TRBV6-5

cdr3_aa: CASEDPQGTGNTIYF
cdr3_nt: TGCGCCAGCGAGGACCCTCAGGGGACTGGAAACACCATATATTTT
d_call: NA
clone_size: NA
j_call: TRBJ1-3
v_call: TRBV10-2